Listed here is a single T cell receptor (beta chain). This record comes from a study of healthy donors' naive CD4 and CD8 T cells. TCR libraries were built from around 0.45 ug of total RNA by linear amplification. TCRdb itself ran the reads through MiXCR, one entry per CDR3 protein. The data show 150,000 to 200,000 distinct CDR3 sequences, 65% to 75% seen once. Germline loops: CDR1 LNHDA, CDR2 SQIVND (reference sequence). Trimming took off 3 bases at V and 4 bases at J, with 9 bases between the two ends. CDR3 size: 13 residues. The genes are TRBV19 and TRBJ1-1, with D hard to call. The TCR comes from a pool of human donors in good health; the sample pools cells from several healthy donors. Source material: naive CD4+ and CD8+ T cells sorted from blood, pooled from several donors. The CDR3 is CASSMAVATEAFF. The CDR3, as DNA: TGTGCCAGTAGTATGGCGGTGGCCACTGAAGCTTTCTTT.